These 13 T cell receptor beta chains originate from one sample sequenced in a study of blood T cell repertoires in COVID-19 (dated by TCRdb to 2018 to 2021). Preparation of the library involved the immunoSEQ multiplex PCR assay. TCRdb obtained this table from immuneACCESS and retained in-frame rearrangements with V and J assigned. These tables miss some clones; where compared with another copy, unresolved V genes account for less than half of the shortfall, and the remainder is unexplained. In this sample the table shows 130,000 to 150,000 clones, 80% to 90% of which occur a single time. Around 15% of the sample is taken by the ten largest. The specimen was peripheral blood. The receptors shown here come from a man aged 18-30 years with COVID-19, enrolled during active disease.

The rearrangement uses TRBV2 and TRBJ2-5, with TRBD2 matching 15 bases. The CDR3 is made up of 17 amino acids. Germline lookup yields CDR1 SNHLY and CDR2 FYNNEI. V was pared by 5 bases and J by 5 bases, with 9 bases of the junction left unmatched. The DNA of the CDR3 is TGTGCCAGCAGTCCCGGACTAGCGGGAGGGCGGAGGGAGACCCAGTACTTC. Amino acid sequence: CASSPGLAGGRRETQYF.

The chain links TRBV7-9 to TRBJ2-1; 10 bases are a match to TRBD2. This CDR3 contains 15 residues. Trimming removed 2 bases from V and 9 bases from J; junction bases left unmatched: 7. The V gene's germline CDR1 is SEHNR and CDR2 FQNEAQ (reference sequence). This CDR3 is CASSLMASGSPEQFF. Written as DNA, the CDR3 is TGTGCCAGCAGCTTAATGGCTAGCGGGAGCCCTGAGCAGTTCTTC.

This rearrangement joins TRBV27 to TRBJ2-7; 8 bases fit TRBD2. V gave up 6 bases and J gave up 2 bases; unmatched junction bases: 9. The CDR3 loop spans 15 amino acids. Germline V gives CDR1 MNHEY, CDR2 SMNVEV (reference sequence). CDR3 coding DNA: TGTGCCAGCAGCCTCGGGACTAGAGGGGCCTACGAGCAGTACTTC. Amino acid sequence: CASSLGTRGAYEQYF.

The rearrangement uses TRBV5-6 and TRBJ2-3, with 7 positions matching TRBD1. V was pared by 0 bases and J by 2 bases, with 6 bases of the junction left unmatched. Germline CDR1 is SGHDT and CDR2 is YYEEEE. This CDR3 spans 16 amino acids. The CDR3 loop reads CASSLAGGEITDTQYF. The CDR3 DNA sequence: TGTGCCAGCAGCTTGGCAGGGGGAGAAATCACAGATACGCAGTATTTT. The whole variable domain, filled in from reference TRBV5-6 and TRBJ2-3, reads DAGVTQSPTHLIKTRGQQVTLRCSPKSGHDTVSWYQQALGQGPQFIFQYYEEEERQRGNFPDRFSGHQFPNYSSELNVNALLLGDSALYLCASSLAGGEITDTQYFGPGTRLTVL.

V and J are TRBV18 and TRBJ1-4, with a tentative D call TRBD1 (5 bases). Trimming took off 4 bases at V and 8 bases at J, with 11 bases between the two ends. Germline CDR1 KGHSH, CDR2 LQKENI. The CDR3 contains 13 residues. In nucleotides, the CDR3 is TGTGCCAGCTCACTGGGGGGTGACGAAAAACTGTTTTTT. It is translated as CASSLGGDEKLFF.

This clone was seen only once. The rearrangement uses TRBV9 and TRBJ1-1, with 12 bases identical to TRBD1. V lost 3 bases to trimming and J lost 0 bases; unmatched junction nucleotides: 18. Looked up from germline, CDR1 is SGDLS and CDR2 is YYNGEE. This CDR3 region has 21 residues. The CDR3 sequence: CASSGYGTGGSKLPMNTEAFF. CDR3 nucleotides: TGTGCCAGCAGCGGCTACGGGACAGGGGGCTCAAAATTACCCATGAACACTGAAGCTTTCTTT.

V and J are TRBV7-2 and TRBJ2-1; 11 bases fit TRBD1. With V trimmed by 3 bases and J by 7 bases, 2 bases remained unmatched. This CDR3 has 14 amino acids. Germline values: CDR1 SGHTA, CDR2 FQGNSA. Written as DNA, the CDR3 is TGTGCCAGCAGCTTGGGGACAGGGGGGAATGAGCAGTTCTTC. This sequence encodes CASSLGTGGNEQFF.

This chain connects TRBV2 to TRBJ2-1; 10 nucleotides align to TRBD2. Germline V gene sequence: CDR1 SNHLY, CDR2 FYNNEI. This CDR3 has 13 amino acids. CDR3 loop: CAGRTSGYNEQFF. Here the CDR3 DNA reads TGTGCAGGCCGGACTAGCGGTTACAATGAGCAGTTCTTC.

The rearrangement links TRBV4-3 to TRBJ2-5; the D gene is possibly TRBD1 (5 bases). The germline CDR1 and CDR2 sequences are LGHNA and YSLEER. This CDR3 is built from 16 residues. V shed 0 bases and J shed 2 bases, with 13 bases lying between them. This CDR3 is CASSQDWGTGQETQYF. The CDR3, as DNA: TGCGCCAGCAGCCAAGATTGGGGAACAGGTCAAGAGACCCAGTACTTC.

This clone was observed a single time. The V call is TRBV1, the J call TRBJ1-5; TRBD1 reflects the table's D call only, with no check against the DNA. TRBV1 counts as a pseudogene. The CDR3 is made up of 15 amino acids. CDR3 sequence reads: CTSSQDAGGNQPQHF. The CDR3, as DNA: TGCACCAGCAGCCAAGATGCAGGCGGCAATCAGCCCCAGCATTTT.

This clone was counted between two and nine times. This chain connects TRBV2 to TRBJ2-2; 15 bases are shared with TRBD2. The CDR3 consists of 16 residues. Trimming at V came to 8 bases and at J to 5 bases, leaving 6 bases not matched to a gene. The V gene's germline CDR1 is SNHLY and CDR2 FYNNEI. The CDR3 region is CASSGTSGRRTGELFF. Written as DNA, the CDR3 is TGTGCCAGCTCGGGGACTAGCGGGAGGAGGACCGGGGAGCTGTTTTTT.

The chain couples TRBV27 to TRBJ1-5; D may be TRBD1 (6 bases). The germline CDR1 and CDR2 sequences are MNHEY and SMNVEV (reference sequence). The CDR3 consists of 14 residues. V was shortened by 4 bases and J by 6 bases, with 13 bases between the two germline ends. For the CDR3, the DNA is TGTGCCAGCAGTTCTTGGGGGCCGAGTCAGCCCCAGCATTTT. This gives the protein CASSSWGPSQPQHF.

This clone was seen only a few times. This chain's CDR3 is CASSVVRSNSPLHF. The CDR3 DNA follows: TGTGCCAGCAGTGTAGTGCGGAGTAATTCACCCCTCCACTTT. The chain carries TRBV2 and TRBJ1-6; the D is unclear. Germline CDR1 reads SNHLY; CDR2 reads FYNNEI. Trimming took off 4 bases at V and 6 bases at J, with 10 bases between the two ends. This CDR3 is 14 amino acids long.